This passage covers 10 T cell receptor beta chains from one sample sequenced in a study of human T cells and chemical hapten exposure. Whole blood that had not been fractionated was the source of extracted total RNA. Unique molecular identifiers were linked by the library to individual cDNA molecules. TCRdb re-derived calls from the reads in MiXCR, one entry per CDR3 protein. The data hold about 120,000 distinct CDR3 sequences, with about 7.7% observed a single time. The material sequenced was whole blood. The receptors were gathered from a human donor in good health. Some clones in this sample may be carry-over from other donors' samples.

The chain links TRBV7-2 to TRBJ2-3, with 7 bases identical to TRBD2. The germline V gene has CDR1 SGHTA and CDR2 FQGNSA. The CDR3 has 16 amino acids. The V gene end was trimmed by 5 bases and the J gene end by 1 base; junction bases not matched to a gene: 9. The CDR3: CASSPGPTSGTDTQYF. The CDR3 bases are TGTGCCAGCAGCCCAGGTCCAACTAGCGGCACAGATACGCAGTATTTT.

The chain employs TRBV9 and TRBJ2-3, with a possible D match to TRBD2 (5 bases). The length of the CDR3 is 14 residues. V dropped 5 bases and J dropped 0 bases, with 10 bases sitting between them. Germline lookup yields CDR1 SGDLS and CDR2 YYNGEE. DNA for the CDR3: TGTGCCAGCAGACCTGGACTCAGCACAGATACGCAGTATTTT. This gives the protein CASRPGLSTDTQYF.

This rearrangement joins TRBV18 to TRBJ2-4; TRBD2 matches 8 bases. J gave up 6 bases and V 0 bases, and 4 bases lay outside the gene matches. The germline gives CDR1 KGHSH, CDR2 LQKENI. This CDR3 has 15 amino acids. CDR3 coding DNA: TGTGCCAGCTCACCACCCGGGACTAGTTTAAACATTCAGTACTTC. This translates into CASSPPGTSLNIQYF.

This clonotype came up many times. The chain is built from TRBV5-1 and TRBJ2-3; 8 nucleotides match TRBD1. Germline CDR1 SGHRS, CDR2 YFSETQ. CDR3 length: 15 residues. The V gene end was trimmed by 0 bases and the J gene end by 1 base; junction bases not matched to a gene: 1. The CDR3 spells CASSLEGQGTDTQYF. In DNA form, the CDR3 reads TGCGCCAGCAGCTTGGAGGGACAGGGCACAGATACGCAGTATTTT.

J is TRBJ2-3 and V is TRBV4-1; 14 bases fit TRBD2. The V segment lost 2 bases and the J segment 4 bases; nucleotides outside the gene matches: 2. Germline V gives CDR1 MGHRA, CDR2 YSYEKL. The CDR3 extends over 16 amino acids. The CDR3 DNA sequence: TGCGCCAGCAGCCAATTGGGACTAGCGGGAGCAGATACGCAGTATTTT. Encoded protein: CASSQLGLAGADTQYF.

This clonotype was picked up a small number of times. The chain combines TRBV27 with TRBJ2-1; D possibly corresponds to TRBD2 (5 bases). Looked up from germline, CDR1 is MNHEY and CDR2 is SMNVEV (reference sequence). This CDR3 region has 15 residues. Deletions cut 6 bases from V and 3 bases from J, with 15 bases between. The DNA of the CDR3 is TGTGCCAGCAGACTTAAAGAGGGCTTCTACAATGAGCAGTTCTTC. This encodes CASRLKEGFYNEQFF.

This clonotype was found many times. The chain employs TRBV9 and TRBJ2-1; D call uncertain. Germline lookup yields CDR1 SGDLS and CDR2 YYNGEE. The CDR3 is 12 residues long. Between the trimmed V and J ends, which lost 4 bases and 7 bases, there was a span of 9 bases. The CDR3 DNA sequence: TGTGCCAGCAGCTCTAGGTATAATGAGCAGTTCTTC. This gives the protein CASSSRYNEQFF. Drawing the rest from reference TRBV9 and TRBJ2-1, the complete variable domain is DSGVTQTPKHLITATGQRVTLRCSPRSGDLSVYWYQQSLDQGLQFLIQYYNGEERAKGNILERFSAQQFPDLHSELNLSSLELGDSALYFCASSSRYNEQFFGPGTRLTVL.

The chain couples TRBV27 to TRBJ2-7, with D perhaps being TRBD1 or TRBD2 (5 bases each). The CDR3 is 14 residues long. With 2 bases removed from V and 2 bases from J, the gap between germline ends came to 10 bases. Germline CDR1 and CDR2: MNHEY and SMNVEV (reference sequence). The CDR3 reads CASSLGDLTYEQYF. The CDR3 nucleotides read TGTGCCAGCAGTTTAGGGGACCTCACCTACGAGCAGTACTTC.

This clonotype was observed a few times. The chain employs TRBV10-3 and TRBJ2-1, with D unclear. Germline V CDR1 and CDR2: ENHRY, SYGVKD. CDR3 length: 11 residues. Trimming took 6 bases from V and 5 from J, leaving 5 bases between them. This chain's CDR3 is CAISRDNEQFF. The CDR3 coding sequence is TGTGCCATCAGCCGGGACAATGAGCAGTTCTTC.

The table lists this clonotype with many counts. V gene TRBV7-9 combines with J gene TRBJ2-2; perhaps D is TRBD1 or TRBD2 (5 bases each). Germline V gene lookup returns CDR1 SEHNR and CDR2 FQNEAQ (reference sequence). The germline V and J ends were trimmed by 3 bases and 2 bases, with 7 bases remaining between them. The CDR3 is made up of 14 amino acids. The CDR3 nucleotides are TGTGCCAGCAGCTTTGGGGGTAACACCGGGGAGCTGTTTTTT. It translates to CASSFGGNTGELFF.